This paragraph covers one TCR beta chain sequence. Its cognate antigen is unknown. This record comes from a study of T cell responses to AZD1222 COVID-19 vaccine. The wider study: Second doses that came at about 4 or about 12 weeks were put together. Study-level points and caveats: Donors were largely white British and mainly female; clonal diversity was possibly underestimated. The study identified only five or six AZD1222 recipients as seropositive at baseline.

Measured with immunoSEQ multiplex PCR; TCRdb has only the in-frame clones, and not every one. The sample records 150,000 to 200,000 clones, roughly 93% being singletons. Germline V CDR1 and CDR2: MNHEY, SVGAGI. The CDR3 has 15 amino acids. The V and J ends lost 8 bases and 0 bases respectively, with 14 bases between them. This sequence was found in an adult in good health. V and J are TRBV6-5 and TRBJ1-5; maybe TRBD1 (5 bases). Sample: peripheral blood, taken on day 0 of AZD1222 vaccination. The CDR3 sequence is CASQDSLLSNQPQHF. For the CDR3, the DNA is TGTGCCAGCCAAGACAGTCTTCTTAGCAATCAGCCCCAGCATTTT.